This TCR beta chain derives from a study of OX40 agonist ivuxolimab in advanced cancers. Generated by immunoSEQ multiplex PCR, the TCRdb table keeps only in-frame clones and is missing some. In the table there are about 99,000 clones, 90% to 95% of which are singletons. Study-level findings and limits: With doses of 0.1 to 3.0 mg/kg, CD4+ and CD8+ blood T cells had undergone clonal expansion by week 6. Low levels of normalized T-cell clonal expansion also appeared in some nonresponders. In the expanded peripheral T cells, antigen specificity was never determined.

CDR3 length: 13 residues. The ends were cut back, 4 bases at V and 5 bases at J, with 11 bases in the middle. Germline CDR1 is MNHNY and CDR2 is SVGAGI (reference sequence). Concerning this clone: As yet, its antigen is unknown.

The specimen was CD4+ or CD8+ T cells sorted from blood, collected in a trial of the OX40 agonist ivuxolimab. This receptor was identified in an adult with an advanced solid tumor such as melanoma, head and neck, liver or kidney cancer. The chain couples TRBV6-6 to TRBJ2-5; maybe TRBD2 (7 bases). The CDR3 DNA sequence: TGTGCCAGCAGTTTACAGGGAGGGGAGACCCAGTACTTC. Its translation: CASSLQGGETQYF.